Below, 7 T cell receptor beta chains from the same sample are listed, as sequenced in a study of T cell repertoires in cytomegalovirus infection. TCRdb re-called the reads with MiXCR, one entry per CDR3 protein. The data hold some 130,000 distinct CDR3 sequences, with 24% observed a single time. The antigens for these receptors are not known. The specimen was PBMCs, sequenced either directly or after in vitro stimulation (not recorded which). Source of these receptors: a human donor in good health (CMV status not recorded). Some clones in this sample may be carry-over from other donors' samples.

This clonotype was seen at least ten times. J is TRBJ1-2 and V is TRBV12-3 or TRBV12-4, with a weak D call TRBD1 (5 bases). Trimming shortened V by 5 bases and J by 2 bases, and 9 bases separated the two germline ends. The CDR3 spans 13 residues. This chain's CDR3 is CASSPRTNYGYTF. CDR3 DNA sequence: TGTGCCAGCAGTCCCCGGACAAACTATGGCTACACCTTC.

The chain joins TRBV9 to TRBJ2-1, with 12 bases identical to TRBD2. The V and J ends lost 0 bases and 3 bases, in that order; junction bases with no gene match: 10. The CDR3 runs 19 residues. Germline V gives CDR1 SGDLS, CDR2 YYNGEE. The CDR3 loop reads CASSVGWLAGGGYYNEQFF. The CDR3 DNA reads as TGTGCCAGCAGCGTAGGGTGGCTAGCGGGAGGGGGGTACTACAATGAGCAGTTCTTC.

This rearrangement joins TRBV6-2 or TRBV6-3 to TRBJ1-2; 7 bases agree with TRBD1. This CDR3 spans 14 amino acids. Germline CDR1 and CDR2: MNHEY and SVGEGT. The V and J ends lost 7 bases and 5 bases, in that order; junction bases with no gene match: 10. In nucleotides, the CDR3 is TGTGCCAGCAAGACTCCAGGGGGGGGATATGGCTACACCTTC. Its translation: CASKTPGGGYGYTF.

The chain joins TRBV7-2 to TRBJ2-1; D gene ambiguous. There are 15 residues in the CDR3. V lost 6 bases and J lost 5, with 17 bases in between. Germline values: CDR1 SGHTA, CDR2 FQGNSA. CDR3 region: CASRYAHVENNEQFF. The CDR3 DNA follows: TGTGCCAGCAGATACGCCCACGTAGAAAACAATGAGCAGTTCTTC. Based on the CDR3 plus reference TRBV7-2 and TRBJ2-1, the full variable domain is GAGVSQSPSNKVTEKGKDVELRCDPISGHTALYWYRQSLGQGLEFLIYFQGNSAPDKSGLPSDRFSAERTGGSVSTLTIQRTQQEDSAVYLCASRYAHVENNEQFFGPGTRLTVL.

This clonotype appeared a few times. CDR3 DNA: TGTGCCACCGGGGCGTCCGGGGGTAGACGGTACGAGCAGTACTTC. Translated, it gives CATGASGGRRYEQYF. This chain joins TRBV15 and TRBJ2-7; weak D call: TRBD2 (6 bases). The CDR3 is 15 amino acids. V lost 8 bases to trimming and J lost 4 bases, with 21 bases between them. Germline V lookup: CDR1 LNHNV, CDR2 YYDKDF (reference sequence).

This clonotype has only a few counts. This CDR3 is CASTPPTGLSYEQYF. The CDR3 nucleotides are TGTGCCAGCACTCCACCGACAGGGCTCTCCTACGAGCAGTACTTC. The rearrangement links TRBV28 to TRBJ2-7; 7 positions agree with TRBD1. V was clipped by 7 bases and J by 0 bases; unmatched bases: 9. The CDR3 covers 15 residues. In germline, CDR1 is MDHEN, CDR2 SYDVKM.

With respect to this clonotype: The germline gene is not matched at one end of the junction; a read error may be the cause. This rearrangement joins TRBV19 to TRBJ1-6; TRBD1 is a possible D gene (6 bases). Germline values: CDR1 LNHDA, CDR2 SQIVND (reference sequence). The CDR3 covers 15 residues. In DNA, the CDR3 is TGTGCCAGCAGTAACAGGGCCCCAAGGATTTCACCCCTCCACTTT. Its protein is CASSNRAPRISPLHF.